The 12 T cell receptor beta chains below were found in one sample sequenced in a study of cytomegalovirus exposure and HLA in healthy donors. PCR employed 60 Vbeta and 13 Jbeta primers. Here immunoSEQ multiplex PCR was the method, and the copy in TCRdb shows in-frame clones only, minus some. The sample yields roughly 150,000 clones, around 82% seen once. Sequenced material: PBMCs. These receptors originate from a woman between 50 and 59 years old in good health and CMV-seropositive.

V gene TRBV7-9 combines with J gene TRBJ1-5, with TRBD1 identical over 8 bases. Losses at the gene ends were 7 bases for V and 5 bases for J; bases not matched to a gene: 7. The germline gives CDR1 SEHNR, CDR2 FQNEAQ (reference sequence). This CDR3 comprises 14 residues. The CDR3 nucleotides read TGTGCCAGCAACGAAGGACAGGGAGATCAGCCCCAGCATTTT. Its protein product is CASNEGQGDQPQHF.

CDR3 residues: CATRDRGNPYEQYF. The CDR3 nucleotides are TGTGCCACCAGGGACAGGGGGAACCCCTACGAGCAGTACTTC. This chain uses TRBV15 with TRBJ2-7, with 10 bases lining up with TRBD1. Per germline, CDR1 LNHNV and CDR2 YYDKDF (reference sequence). V shed 6 bases and J 2 bases; nucleotides not matched to a gene: 4. The CDR3 is 14 amino acids.

A single count supports this clone. The chain links TRBV4-2 to TRBJ2-2, with 12 bases aligning to TRBD2. Germline CDR1 LGHNA, CDR2 YNFKEQ. V gave up 4 bases and J gave up 5 bases; unmatched junction bases: 11. The CDR3 has 18 residues. For the CDR3, the DNA is TGTGCCAGCAGCCCCCTCCCCAAACTAGCGGGGGGTACCGGGGAGCTGTTTTTT. This gives the protein CASSPLPKLAGGTGELFF.

J is TRBJ1-6 and V is TRBV19; 9 bases are a match to TRBD1. The J segment lost 9 bases and the V segment lost 11 bases, leaving 8 bases of the junction unmatched. Germline V CDR1 and CDR2: LNHDA, SQIVND (reference sequence). The CDR3 consists of 13 residues. This chain's CDR3 is CACRTGERSPLHF. The CDR3, as DNA: TGTGCCTGCAGGACAGGGGAACGTTCACCCCTCCACTTT.

This clone has a handful of counts. One junction end does not reproduce the germline sequence, and a read error may be involved. This chain connects TRBV4-1 to TRBJ2-2; the match to TRBD1 covers 7 bases. Per the germline V gene, CDR1 is MGHRA and CDR2 is YSYEKL. The CDR3 is made up of 15 amino acids. The CDR3 loop is CASSEDRARSGELFF. The CDR3 bases are TGCGCCAGCAGCGAAGACAGGGCCCGGAGCGGGGAGCTGTTTTTT.

This sequence joins TRBV5-6 and TRBJ1-5; tentative D call: TRBD1 (5 bases). The germline V and J ends were trimmed by 0 bases and 16 bases, with 14 bases remaining between them. The CDR3 is made up of 12 amino acids. The germline V gene has CDR1 SGHDT and CDR2 YYEEEE. The CDR3 loop reads CASSLGGGTRHF. CDR3 nucleotides: TGTGCCAGCAGCTTGGGTGGAGGGACTCGTCATTTT.

The chain links TRBV10-3 to TRBJ2-7; 7 nucleotides line up with TRBD1. This CDR3 contains 14 residues. The germline V gene encodes CDR1 ENHRY and CDR2 SYGVKD. The trim removed 6 bases at V and 2 bases at J, leaving 7 bases unmatched. CDR3 loop: CAISGTDTAYEQYF. CDR3 bases: TGTGCCATCAGCGGGACAGACACCGCCTACGAGCAGTACTTC.

The CDR3, as DNA: TGTGCCAGTAGGGACAGCAGCTCCTATAATTCACCCCTCCACTTT. Translating it yields CASRDSSSYNSPLHF. The rearrangement links TRBV19 to TRBJ1-6; weak D call: TRBD1 (6 bases). The CDR3 is 15 residues long. Per germline, CDR1 LNHDA and CDR2 SQIVND (reference sequence). V lost 6 bases to trimming and J lost 0 bases, with 9 bases between them.

J is TRBJ2-1 and V is TRBV2; 11 bases are shared with TRBD2. This CDR3 region has 16 residues. Losses at the gene ends were 0 bases for V and 4 bases for J; bases not matched to a gene: 2. Germline V CDR1 and CDR2: SNHLY, FYNNEI. CDR3: CASSEAGTSGYNEQFF. The CDR3 nucleotides are TGTGCCAGCAGTGAAGCTGGGACTAGCGGTTACAATGAGCAGTTCTTC.

This chain connects TRBV13 to TRBJ2-6, with TRBD1 as a possible D gene (5 bases). This CDR3 comprises 17 residues. Looked up from germline, CDR1 is PRHDT and CDR2 is FYEKMQ (reference sequence). V lost 3 bases to trimming and J lost 0 bases, with 12 bases between them. The CDR3: CASSFLTGSSGANVLTF. CDR3 nucleotide sequence: TGTGCCAGCAGCTTCCTAACAGGCTCCTCTGGGGCCAACGTCCTGACTTTC.

This clone was seen only a few times. The J gene is TRBJ2-1, the V gene TRBV7-2; no clear D. V dropped 4 bases and J dropped 3 bases, with 13 bases sitting between them. This CDR3 contains 15 residues. The V gene's germline CDR1 is SGHTA and CDR2 FQGNSA. The CDR3 DNA sequence: TGTGCCAGCAGCTCCCCGGAGACTTACTACAATGAGCAGTTCTTC. It yields the protein CASSSPETYYNEQFF.

V is TRBV9 and J is TRBJ1-3, with D unresolved. Germline values: CDR1 SGDLS, CDR2 YYNGEE. Between the trimmed V and J ends, which lost 0 bases and 10 bases, there was a span of 14 bases. The CDR3 has 14 residues. CDR3 coding DNA: TGTGCCAGCAGCGTAGGCCCCACGGGAGAGACCATATATTTT. Its translation: CASSVGPTGETIYF.